The source of this T cell receptor beta chain is a study of early T cells in non-severe SARS-CoV-2 infection. TCRdb recomputed calls from the 5' RACE reads with MiXCR, one row per CDR3 protein. Among tens of thousands of distinct CDR3 sequences listed, 11% to 15% were seen once. The CDR3 runs to 13 residues. Germline V gives CDR1 DFQATT, CDR2 SNEGSKA (reference sequence). The ends lost 4 bases at V and 1 base at J; junction bases unmatched: 3. This clonotype showed up just a few times. The receptor's source is an adult who was a healthcare worker with PCR-confirmed SARS-CoV-2 infection or an uninfected control (not recorded which). Sample: whole blood. This chain connects TRBV20-1 to TRBJ2-5; 7 bases agree with TRBD1. This chain's CDR3 is CSATGQFQETQYF. CDR3 DNA sequence: TGCAGTGCTACGGGACAGTTCCAAGAGACCCAGTACTTC.